This TCR beta chain stems from a study of early T cells in non-severe SARS-CoV-2 infection. MiXCR was run by TCRdb on the 5' RACE reads, yielding one entry per CDR3 protein. The sample lists 55,000 or so distinct CDR3 sequences; about 9.9% were seen once. This clonotype has a count of ten or more. The junction had 7 bases not matched to a gene; V was cut back by 0 bases and J by 1 base. This CDR3 contains 16 residues. Germline V lookup: CDR1 SQVTM, CDR2 ANQGSEA. This chain uses TRBV29-1 with TRBJ1-2; 8 bases are shared with TRBD1. Source material: whole blood. This clonotype was obtained from an adult who was a healthcare worker with PCR-confirmed SARS-CoV-2 infection or an uninfected control (not recorded which). The CDR3, as DNA: TGCAGCGTTGAAGATCGGGGCAGGGGGCGTAACTATGGCTACACCTTC. This translates into CSVEDRGRGRNYGYTF.